The clone carrying this T cell receptor (beta chain) was seen a few times. The ends were cut back, 1 base at V and 4 bases at J, with 12 bases in the middle. Germline CDR1 LGHNA, CDR2 YNFKEQ. This CDR3 spans 15 amino acids. The method was immunoSEQ multiplex PCR; TCRdb's version includes in-frame clones alone and lacks a portion of them. The table lists roughly 660,000 clones, about nine tenths of them singletons. The data were obtained in a study of shared clonotypes between healthy human individuals. Sequenced sample: memory CD8+ T cells from PBMCs. Subset defined: CD45RO+ cells pooled with CCR7-negative TemRA cells. The source is a man younger than 35 in good health. Some clones in this sample may be carry-over from other donors' samples. The rearrangement links TRBV4-2 to TRBJ2-3; D may be TRBD2 (5 bases). The CDR3 is CASSQGGSGADTQYF. CDR3 coding DNA: TGTGCCAGCAGCCAAGGAGGCTCCGGGGCAGATACGCAGTATTTT.